This TCR beta chain derives from a study of cytomegalovirus exposure and HLA in healthy donors. Study outcomes and limitations: Most TCR beta V segments were productive about 87% or about 30% of the time in an earlier analysis.

Germline assignment: CDR1 ENHRY and CDR2 SYGVKD. The ends lost 3 bases at V and 7 bases at J; junction bases unmatched: 7. The CDR3 length is 14 residues. This PCR relied on a set of 60 Vbeta primers and 13 Jbeta primers. TCRdb's table, derived via immunoSEQ multiplex PCR, lists solely in-frame clones and lacks some. The sample lists 100,000 to 150,000 clones, 75% to 85% occurring once. Of note for this clone: Its antigen is not known.

The chain couples TRBV10-3 to TRBJ2-5; 8 positions match TRBD2. Sequenced sample: PBMCs. The TCR was taken from a man between 40 and 49 years old in good health and CMV-seronegative. Here the CDR3 DNA reads TGTGCCATCAGTGAATCGCGGGAGGAGGCGACCCAGTACTTC. Protein: CAISESREEATQYF.